This T cell receptor (beta chain) emerged from a study of blood T cell repertoires in COVID-19. The protocol was immunoSEQ multiplex PCR, while the TCRdb copy is restricted to in-frame clones and leaves out a portion. The sample gives some 150,000 clones, around four fifths of which show up once; 3.5% to 5% is in the top ten. The study drew participants aged roughly 18 to 95 years from roughly 25 US areas. Recovered participants had two consecutive negative NP/OP PCR tests, healthcare professional clearance, or symptom resolution. Per germline, CDR1 LNHDA and CDR2 SQIVND (reference sequence). Trimming took off 6 bases at V and 6 bases at J, with 14 bases between the two ends. The CDR3 covers 13 residues.

Sequences were obtained from PBMCs or T cells enriched from blood (not recorded which). This sequence joins TRBV19 and TRBJ1-1; D is undetermined. The clonotype comes from a woman aged 45-65 years who had recovered from COVID-19. Here the CDR3 DNA reads TGTGCCAGTAGCCCCAAGCTGGGCGCTGAAGCTTTCTTT. This codes for CASSPKLGAEAFF.